Shown below are 11 T cell receptor beta chains from a single sample sequenced in a study of OX40 agonist ivuxolimab in advanced cancers. Here immunoSEQ multiplex PCR was the method, and the copy in TCRdb shows in-frame clones only, minus some. The data show around 62,000 clones, roughly 81% seen once. The sample here was CD4+ or CD8+ T cells sorted from blood, taken in a trial of the OX40 agonist ivuxolimab. The receptors were sampled from an adult with an advanced solid tumor such as melanoma, head and neck, liver or kidney cancer.

The chain joins TRBV5-6 to TRBJ1-1; D call uncertain. The CDR3 loop spans 11 amino acids. The germline CDR1 and CDR2 sequences are SGHDT and YYEEEE. The ends were cut back, 4 bases at V and 3 bases at J, with 4 bases in the middle. The CDR3 DNA sequence: TGTGCCAGCAGCGTGGACACTGAAGCTTTCTTT. It is translated as CASSVDTEAFF.

The V call is TRBV27, the J call TRBJ2-2, with D uncertain. The germline gives CDR1 MNHEY, CDR2 SMNVEV (reference sequence). V lost 1 base, J lost 5 bases, and 23 bases lay in between. The CDR3 covers 19 residues. CDR3 nucleotide sequence: TGTGCCAGCAGTTTATTTACCGGAGTTAATGGCCGCATTACCGGGGAGCTGTTTTTT. Its translation: CASSLFTGVNGRITGELFF.

The J gene is TRBJ1-1, the V gene TRBV11-2; D gene uncertain. V gave up 6 bases and J gave up 1 base, with 12 bases separating them. CDR3 size: 14 residues. The germline gives CDR1 SGHAT, CDR2 FQNNGV. The CDR3 sequence: CASSNRRENTEAFF. For the CDR3, the DNA is TGTGCCAGCAGTAACCGTCGGGAGAACACTGAAGCTTTCTTT.

The CDR3, as DNA: TGCGCCAGCAGCTTAGCGGGAGGGGCCTACAATGAGCAGTTCTTC. This translates into CASSLAGGAYNEQFF. The chain links TRBV5-1 to TRBJ2-1; 10 bases map to TRBD2. Germline assignment: CDR1 SGHRS and CDR2 YFSETQ. There are 15 residues in the CDR3. V was clipped by 2 bases and J by 2 bases; unmatched bases: 1. Full variable domain (missing parts from reference TRBV5-1 and TRBJ2-1): KAGVTQTPRYLIKTRGQQVTLSCSPISGHRSVSWYQQTPGQGLQFLFEYFSETQRNKGNFPGRFSGRQFSNSRSEMNVSTLELGDSALYLCASSLAGGAYNEQFFGPGTRLTVL.

The V and J genes are TRBV7-2 and TRBJ2-1; D possibly uses TRBD1 or TRBD2 (5 bases each). Germline loops: CDR1 SGHTA, CDR2 FQGNSA. Trimming took 5 bases from V and 7 from J, leaving 9 bases between them. The CDR3 runs to 12 residues. This CDR3 reads CASSPWGNEQFF. For the CDR3, the DNA is TGTGCCAGCAGCCCCTGGGGGAATGAGCAGTTCTTC.

The chain employs TRBV2 and TRBJ1-6; D gene unclear. CDR3 length equals 12 residues. CDR1 is SNHLY, CDR2 FYNNEI, per germline. V lost 7 bases and J lost 5, with 6 bases in between. The CDR3 nucleotides read TGTGCCAGCAACGCTAATAATTCACCCCTCCACTTT. As protein: CASNANNSPLHF.

The chain couples TRBV4-2 to TRBJ2-7, with 7 bases identical to TRBD1. This CDR3 has 15 amino acids. Germline V CDR1 and CDR2: LGHNA, YNFKEQ. V lost 0 bases to trimming and J lost 0 bases; unmatched junction nucleotides: 2. CDR3: CASSQEQGNSYEQYF. DNA for the CDR3: TGTGCCAGCAGCCAAGAACAGGGGAACTCCTACGAGCAGTACTTC.

This chain links TRBV18 with TRBJ1-5; D is unclear. The CDR3 length is 14 residues. From germline, CDR1 is KGHSH and CDR2 LQKENI. Trimming removed 2 bases from V and 0 bases from J, with 5 bases in between. CDR3 nucleotides: TGTGCCAGCTCACCAGTTTATAGCAATCAGCCCCAGCATTTT. Its protein product is CASSPVYSNQPQHF.

The gene calls are TRBV5-4 and TRBJ1-2; 7 positions agree with TRBD1. This CDR3 is 14 amino acids long. V was clipped by 4 bases and J by 4 bases; unmatched bases: 7. Germline lookup yields CDR1 SGHNT and CDR2 YYREEE (reference sequence). The CDR3 nucleotides are TGTGCCAGCAGCCCCCTGGACAGGATCTATGGCTACACCTTC. This translates into CASSPLDRIYGYTF. Variable domain in full (rest from reference TRBV5-4 and TRBJ1-2): ETGVTQSPTHLIKTRGQQVTLRCSSQSGHNTVSWYQQALGQGPQFIFQYYREEENGRGNFPPRFSGLQFPNYSSELNVNALELDDSALYLCASSPLDRIYGYTFGSGTRLTVV.

V usage is TRBV7-3 and J usage is TRBJ1-2, with no clear D. The ends were cut back, 5 bases at V and 5 bases at J, with 15 bases in the middle. The CDR3 runs to 14 residues. CDR1 is SGHTA, CDR2 FQGTGA, per germline. CDR3 sequence reads: CASSQNPVTYGYTF. The CDR3 DNA is TGTGCCAGCAGCCAAAACCCTGTTACATATGGCTACACCTTC.

This clone was recorded a few times. V is TRBV5-4 and J is TRBJ2-2, with 7 bases matching TRBD1. V dropped 2 bases and J dropped 4; count of bases not matched to a gene: 5. Germline lookup yields CDR1 SGHNT and CDR2 YYREEE (reference sequence). CDR3 size: 15 residues. Here the CDR3 DNA reads TGTGCCAGCAGCTTACAGGGGTTGGGCACCGGGGAGCTGTTTTTT. It translates to CASSLQGLGTGELFF.